One sample yielded the 11 T cell receptor beta chains listed below, sequenced in a study of blood T cell repertoires in COVID-19. Sequencing was performed with immunoSEQ multiplex PCR; in TCRdb, only in-frame clones are kept and a portion is missing. This table has roughly 300,000 clones, about 88% appearing once. Sequenced material: PBMCs or T cells enriched from blood (not recorded which). The receptors derive from a woman under 40 who had recovered from COVID-19.

This clone occurred once. The rearrangement uses TRBV7-9 and TRBJ1-5; no clear D. CDR3 size: 14 residues. The V end lost 5 bases, the J end lost 4 bases, and 12 bases lay between the germline ends. Germline V gene sequence: CDR1 SEHNR, CDR2 FQNEAQ (reference sequence). Here the CDR3 reads CASSPAGPNQPQHF. The CDR3 coding sequence is TGTGCCAGCAGCCCGGCAGGTCCGAATCAGCCCCAGCATTTT.

The chain recombines TRBV5-8 with TRBJ2-5; 7 nucleotides line up with TRBD2. After removal of 2 bases from V and 3 bases from J, the junction contained 4 bases not matched to a gene. The germline gives CDR1 SGHTS, CDR2 YDEGEE. The CDR3 consists of 14 residues. The CDR3 loop reads CASSFGTTKETQYF. The CDR3 DNA reads as TGTGCCAGCAGCTTCGGGACTACTAAAGAGACCCAGTACTTC.

The chain recombines TRBV29-1 with TRBJ1-1; perhaps TRBD1 as D (5 bases). From germline, CDR1 is SQVTM and CDR2 ANQGSEA. The CDR3 spans 12 residues. Written as DNA, the CDR3 is TGCGGCGCCAGGGTTGCGAGCACTGAAGCTTTCTTT. This sequence encodes CGARVASTEAFF.

This chain uses TRBV28 with TRBJ2-7; TRBD1 matches at 8 bases. The CDR3 has 15 residues. From germline, CDR1 is MDHEN and CDR2 SYDVKM. J lost 6 bases, V lost 5 bases, and 12 bases had no gene match. The DNA for the CDR3 is TGTGCCAGCAGTCTCTACAGGGGGAGACTGGTCGAGCAGTACTTC. Its protein product is CASSLYRGRLVEQYF. The full variable domain, with the rest looked up from reference TRBV28 and TRBJ2-7, is DVKVTQSSRYLVKRTGEKVFLECVQDMDHENMFWYRQDPGLGLRLIYFSYDVKMKEKGDIPEGYSVSREKKERFSLILESASTNQTSMYLCASSLYRGRLVEQYFGPGTRLTVT.

The chain has TRBV19 and TRBJ2-7, with D perhaps matching TRBD1 (6 bases). Germline V gives CDR1 LNHDA, CDR2 SQIVND (reference sequence). The V end lost 5 bases, the J end lost 2 bases, and 16 bases lay between the germline ends. The CDR3 is 15 residues long. The CDR3 spells CASSGTRGRAYEQYF. The CDR3 DNA is TGTGCCAGTAGTGGGACGAGGGGGAGAGCCTACGAGCAGTACTTC.

V usage is TRBV5-5 and J usage is TRBJ1-1; D is unresolved. Trimming took 2 bases from V and 6 from J, leaving 8 bases between them. The CDR3 has 12 residues. Germline CDR1 is SGHKS and CDR2 is YYEKEE (reference sequence). The CDR3, as DNA: TGTGCCAGCAGCTTTTCCATTTCTGAAGCTTTCTTT. Protein: CASSFSISEAFF.

This chain uses TRBV5-4 with TRBJ2-1; D gene unclear. The CDR3 has 12 amino acids. The germline V gene encodes CDR1 SGHNT and CDR2 YYREEE (reference sequence). Trimming pared 4 bases from V and 9 bases from J, leaving 11 bases between. The CDR3 reads CASSTEDSEQFF. CDR3 DNA sequence: TGTGCCAGCAGCACCGAGGATAGTGAGCAGTTCTTC.

The chain combines TRBV28 with TRBJ1-5, with 7 positions matching TRBD1. The CDR3 contains 15 residues. Germline V gene data show CDR1 as MDHEN and CDR2 as SYDVKM. Trimming at V came to 5 bases and at J to 2 bases, leaving 6 bases not matched to a gene. CDR3 bases: TGTGCCAGCAGTGCGCCGGGACAGCGCAATCAGCCCCAGCATTTT. Translation: CASSAPGQRNQPQHF.

The gene calls are TRBV28 and TRBJ1-5; D gene unclear. V was shortened by 5 bases and J by 3 bases, with 11 bases between the two germline ends. Looked up from germline, CDR1 is MDHEN and CDR2 is SYDVKM. The CDR3 runs 14 residues. In nucleotides, the CDR3 is TGTGCCAGCAGTCCCGTGAGCTCCAATCAGCCCCAGCATTTT. This sequence encodes CASSPVSSNQPQHF.

The V call is TRBV2, the J call TRBJ1-2; tentative D call: TRBD1 (5 bases). Germline V gives CDR1 SNHLY, CDR2 FYNNEI. V lost 5 bases and J lost 3, with 13 bases in between. The CDR3 has 14 amino acids. This CDR3 reads CASSITGGDYGYTF. CDR3 nucleotides: TGTGCCAGCAGTATCACTGGAGGGGACTATGGCTACACCTTC. Based on the CDR3 plus reference TRBV2 and TRBJ1-2, the full variable domain is EPEVTQTPSHQVTQMGQEVILRCVPISNHLYFYWYRQILGQKVEFLVSFYNNEISEKSEIFDDQFSVERPDGSNFTLKIRSTKLEDSAMYFCASSITGGDYGYTFGSGTRLTVV.

DNA of the CDR3: TGTGCCTGGCGGGGACTAGCGGGTCTGAATGAGCAGTTCTTC. Its translation: CAWRGLAGLNEQFF. The genes are TRBV30 and TRBJ2-1; 12 bases line up with TRBD2. In germline, CDR1 is GTSNPN, CDR2 SVGIG (reference sequence). With V trimmed by 5 bases and J by 7 bases, 6 bases remained unmatched. The CDR3 contains 14 residues.